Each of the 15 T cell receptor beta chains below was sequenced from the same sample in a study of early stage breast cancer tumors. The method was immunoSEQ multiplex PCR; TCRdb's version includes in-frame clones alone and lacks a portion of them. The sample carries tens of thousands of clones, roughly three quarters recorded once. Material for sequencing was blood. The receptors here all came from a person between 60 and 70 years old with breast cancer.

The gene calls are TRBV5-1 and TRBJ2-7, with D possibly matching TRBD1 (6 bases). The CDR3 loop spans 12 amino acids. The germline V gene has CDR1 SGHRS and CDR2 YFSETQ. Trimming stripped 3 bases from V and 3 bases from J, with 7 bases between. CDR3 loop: CASSWTDYEQYF. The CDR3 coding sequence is TGCGCCAGCAGCTGGACAGACTACGAGCAGTACTTC.

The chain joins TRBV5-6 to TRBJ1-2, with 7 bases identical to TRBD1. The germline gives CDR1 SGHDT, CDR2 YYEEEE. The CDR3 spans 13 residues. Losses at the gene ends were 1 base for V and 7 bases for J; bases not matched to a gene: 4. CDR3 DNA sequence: TGTGCCAGCAGCTTGCAACAGGGGACTGGCTACACCTTC. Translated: CASSLQQGTGYTF.

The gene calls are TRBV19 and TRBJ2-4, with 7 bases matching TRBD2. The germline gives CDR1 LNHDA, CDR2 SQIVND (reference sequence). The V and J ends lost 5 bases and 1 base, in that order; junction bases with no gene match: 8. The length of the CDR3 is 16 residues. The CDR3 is CASSPASGTAKNIQYF. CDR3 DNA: TGTGCCAGTAGTCCAGCCAGCGGGACGGCCAAAAACATTCAGTACTTC.

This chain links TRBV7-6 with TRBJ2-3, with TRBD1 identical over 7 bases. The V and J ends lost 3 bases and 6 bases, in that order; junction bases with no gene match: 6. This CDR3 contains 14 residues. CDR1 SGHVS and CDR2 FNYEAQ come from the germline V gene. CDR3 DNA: TGTGCCAGCAGCTTTACAGGGGAATTTGATACGCAGTATTTT. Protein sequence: CASSFTGEFDTQYF.

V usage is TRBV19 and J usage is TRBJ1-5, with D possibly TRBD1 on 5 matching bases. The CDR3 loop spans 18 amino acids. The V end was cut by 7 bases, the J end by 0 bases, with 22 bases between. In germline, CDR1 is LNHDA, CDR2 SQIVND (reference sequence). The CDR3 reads CASISSGQRTNSNQPQHF. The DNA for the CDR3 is TGTGCCAGTATTAGTTCTGGACAACGTACAAATAGCAATCAGCCCCAGCATTTT. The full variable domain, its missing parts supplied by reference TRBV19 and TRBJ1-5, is DGGITQSPKYLFRKEGQNVTLSCEQNLNHDAMYWYRQDPGQGLRLIYYSQIVNDFQKGDIAEGYSVSREKKESFPLTVTSAQKNPTAFYLCASISSGQRTNSNQPQHFGDGTRLSIL.

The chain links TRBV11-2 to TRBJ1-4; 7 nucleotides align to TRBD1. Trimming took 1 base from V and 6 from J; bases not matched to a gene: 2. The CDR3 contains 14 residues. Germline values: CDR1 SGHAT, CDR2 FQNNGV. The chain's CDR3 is CASSLGQGDEKLFF. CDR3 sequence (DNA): TGTGCCAGCAGCTTAGGACAGGGAGATGAAAAACTGTTTTTT.

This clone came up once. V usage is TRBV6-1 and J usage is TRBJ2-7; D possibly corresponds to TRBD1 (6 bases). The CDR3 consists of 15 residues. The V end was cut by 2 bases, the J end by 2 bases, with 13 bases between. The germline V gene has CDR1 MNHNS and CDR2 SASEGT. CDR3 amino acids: CASSERWDTTYEQYF. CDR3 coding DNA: TGTGCCAGCAGTGAAAGGTGGGACACCACCTACGAGCAGTACTTC.

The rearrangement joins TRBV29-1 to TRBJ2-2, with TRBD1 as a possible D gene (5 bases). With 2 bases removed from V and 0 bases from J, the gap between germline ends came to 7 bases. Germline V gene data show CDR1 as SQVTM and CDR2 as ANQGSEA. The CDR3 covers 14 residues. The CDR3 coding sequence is TGCAGCGTTGAAAAGGGGTCGAACACCGGGGAGCTGTTTTTT. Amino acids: CSVEKGSNTGELFF.

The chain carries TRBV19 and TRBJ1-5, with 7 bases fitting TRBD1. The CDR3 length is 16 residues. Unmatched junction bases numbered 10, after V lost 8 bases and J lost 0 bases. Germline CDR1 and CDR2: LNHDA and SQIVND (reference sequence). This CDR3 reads CASSPGQLYSNQPQHF. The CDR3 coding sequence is TGTGCCAGTTCACCGGGACAGCTTTATAGCAATCAGCCCCAGCATTTT.

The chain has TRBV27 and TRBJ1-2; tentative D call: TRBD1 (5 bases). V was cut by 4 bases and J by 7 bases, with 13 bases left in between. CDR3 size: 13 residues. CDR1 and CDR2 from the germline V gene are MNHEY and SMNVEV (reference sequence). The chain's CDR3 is CASSSSGGGGYTF. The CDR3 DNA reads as TGTGCCAGCAGTTCCTCGGGGGGGGGTGGCTACACCTTC.

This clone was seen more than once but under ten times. CDR3 nucleotide sequence: TGTGCCAGTAGTATCCGGGCCACTAATGAAAAACTGTTTTTT. It specifies CASSIRATNEKLFF. The genes are TRBV19 and TRBJ1-4; D call uncertain. Trimming took off 3 bases at V and 2 bases at J, with 7 bases between the two ends. Germline V gene data show CDR1 as LNHDA and CDR2 as SQIVND (reference sequence). The CDR3 sequence is 14 residues long.

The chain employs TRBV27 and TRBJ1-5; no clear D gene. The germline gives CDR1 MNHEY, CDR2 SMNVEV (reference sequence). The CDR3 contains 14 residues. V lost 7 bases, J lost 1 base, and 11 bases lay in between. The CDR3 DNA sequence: TGTGCCAGCATGATGGTCGGAAGCAATCAGCCCCAGCATTTT. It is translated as CASMMVGSNQPQHF.

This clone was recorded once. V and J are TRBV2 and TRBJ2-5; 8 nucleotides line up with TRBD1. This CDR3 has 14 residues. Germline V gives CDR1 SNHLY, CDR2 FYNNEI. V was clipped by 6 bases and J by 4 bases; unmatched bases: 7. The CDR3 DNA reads TGTGCCAGCAGCCTCCGGACAGGGCGAGAGACCCAGTACTTC. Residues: CASSLRTGRETQYF.

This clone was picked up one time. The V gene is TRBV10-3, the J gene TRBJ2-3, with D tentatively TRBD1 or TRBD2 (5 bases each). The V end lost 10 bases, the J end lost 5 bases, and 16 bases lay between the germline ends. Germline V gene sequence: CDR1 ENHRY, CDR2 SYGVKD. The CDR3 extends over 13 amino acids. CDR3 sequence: CATWGADRDTQYF. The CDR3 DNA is TGTGCCACTTGGGGAGCCGACAGAGATACGCAGTATTTT.

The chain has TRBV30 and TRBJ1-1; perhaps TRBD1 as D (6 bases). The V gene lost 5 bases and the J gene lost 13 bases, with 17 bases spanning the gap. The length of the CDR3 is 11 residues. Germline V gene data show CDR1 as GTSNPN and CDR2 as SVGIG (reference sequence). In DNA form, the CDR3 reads TGTGCCTGGGGGGGGCCAGAAGATCTTTTCTTT. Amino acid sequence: CAWGGPEDLFF.